This T cell receptor beta chain was obtained from a study of CD8+CD57+ T cells in acquired aplastic anemia. Profiling that covered TCR beta VDJ and CDR3 relied on genomic DNA as its template. Each CDR3 protein is one row after TCRdb ran MiXCR on the reads. The sample carries about 150,000 distinct CDR3 sequences, approximately 52% recorded once. This clonotype was detected a few times. The sequenced patients had an expansion of CD8+CD57+ cells seen by flow cytometry. Among the patients, none had received any therapy at the time of blood sampling. This CDR3 is 13 amino acids long. V lost 2 bases to trimming and J lost 4 bases; unmatched junction nucleotides: 2. The germline V gene has CDR1 SGHTA and CDR2 FQGNSA.

The receptor was isolated from a human donor with aplastic anemia. The gene calls are TRBV7-2 and TRBJ2-7, with TRBD1 matching over 7 bases. The sample was sorted CD4+, CD8+, or CD8+CD57+ T cells (not recorded which) from PBMCs. The CDR3 DNA sequence: TGTGCCAGCAGCTTATCGACAGGGTACGAGCAGTACTTC. Translating gives CASSLSTGYEQYF.